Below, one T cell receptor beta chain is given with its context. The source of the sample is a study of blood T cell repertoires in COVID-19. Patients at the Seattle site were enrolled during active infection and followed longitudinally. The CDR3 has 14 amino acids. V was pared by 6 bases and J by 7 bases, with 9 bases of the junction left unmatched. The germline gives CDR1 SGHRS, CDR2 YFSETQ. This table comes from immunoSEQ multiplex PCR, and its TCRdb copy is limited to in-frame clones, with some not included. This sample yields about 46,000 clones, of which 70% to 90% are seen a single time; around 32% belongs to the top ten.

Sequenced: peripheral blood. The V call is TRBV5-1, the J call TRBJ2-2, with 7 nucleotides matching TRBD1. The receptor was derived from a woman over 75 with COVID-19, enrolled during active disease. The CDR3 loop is CASKIQGTGGELFF. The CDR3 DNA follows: TGCGCCAGCAAAATACAGGGGACGGGCGGGGAGCTGTTTTTT.